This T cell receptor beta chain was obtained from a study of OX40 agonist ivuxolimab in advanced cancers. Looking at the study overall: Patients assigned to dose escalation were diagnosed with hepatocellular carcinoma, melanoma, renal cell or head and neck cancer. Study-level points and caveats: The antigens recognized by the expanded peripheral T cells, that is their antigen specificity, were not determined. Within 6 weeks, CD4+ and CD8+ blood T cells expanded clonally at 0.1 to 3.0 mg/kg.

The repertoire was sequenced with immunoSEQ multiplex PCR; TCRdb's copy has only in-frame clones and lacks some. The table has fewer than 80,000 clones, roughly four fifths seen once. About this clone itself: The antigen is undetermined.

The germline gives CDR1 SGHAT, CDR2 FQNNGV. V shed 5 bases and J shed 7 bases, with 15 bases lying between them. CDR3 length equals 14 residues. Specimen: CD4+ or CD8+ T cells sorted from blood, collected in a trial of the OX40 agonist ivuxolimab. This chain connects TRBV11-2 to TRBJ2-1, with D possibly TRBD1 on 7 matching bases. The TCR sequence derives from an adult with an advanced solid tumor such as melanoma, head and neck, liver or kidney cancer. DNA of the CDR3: TGTGCCAGCAGCCCAGGGGGGCTTAGGAATGAGCAGTTCTTC. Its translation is CASSPGGLRNEQFF.